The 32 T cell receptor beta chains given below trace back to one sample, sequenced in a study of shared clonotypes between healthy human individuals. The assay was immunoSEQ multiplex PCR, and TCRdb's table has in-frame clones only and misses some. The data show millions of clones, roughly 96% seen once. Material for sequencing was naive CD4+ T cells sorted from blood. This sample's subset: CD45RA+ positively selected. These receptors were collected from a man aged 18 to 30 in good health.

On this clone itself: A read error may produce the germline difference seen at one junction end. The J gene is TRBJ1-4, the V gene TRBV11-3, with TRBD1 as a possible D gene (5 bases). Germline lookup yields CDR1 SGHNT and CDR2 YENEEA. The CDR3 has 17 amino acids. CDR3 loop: CARSLWVGTATNEKLFF. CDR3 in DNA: TGTGCCAGAAGCTTATGGGTAGGGACGGCAACTAATGAAAAACTGTTTTTT.

DNA of the CDR3: TGCGCCAGCAGCTTAGGGGACCCTTACAATGAGCAGTTCTTC. Encoded protein: CASSLGDPYNEQFF. The rearrangement uses TRBV5-1 and TRBJ2-1; D could derive from TRBD1 or TRBD2 (5 bases each). Germline loops: CDR1 SGHRS, CDR2 YFSETQ. This CDR3 has 14 residues. V dropped 2 bases and J dropped 4 bases, with 10 bases sitting between them. The full variable domain, rest sourced from reference TRBV5-1 and TRBJ2-1, is KAGVTQTPRYLIKTRGQQVTLSCSPISGHRSVSWYQQTPGQGLQFLFEYFSETQRNKGNFPGRFSGRQFSNSRSEMNVSTLELGDSALYLCASSLGDPYNEQFFGPGTRLTVL.

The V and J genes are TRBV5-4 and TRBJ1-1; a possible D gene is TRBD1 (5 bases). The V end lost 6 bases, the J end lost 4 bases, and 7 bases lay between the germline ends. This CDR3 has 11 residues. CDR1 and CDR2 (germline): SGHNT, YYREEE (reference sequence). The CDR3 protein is CASNGGTEAFF. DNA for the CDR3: TGTGCCAGCAACGGGGGCACTGAAGCTTTCTTT.

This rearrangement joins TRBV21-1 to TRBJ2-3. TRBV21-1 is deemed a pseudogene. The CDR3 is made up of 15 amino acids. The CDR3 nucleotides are TGTGCCAGCAGCAAAGTGGGGGTACGCACAGATACGCAGTATTTT. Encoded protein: CASSKVGVRTDTQYF.

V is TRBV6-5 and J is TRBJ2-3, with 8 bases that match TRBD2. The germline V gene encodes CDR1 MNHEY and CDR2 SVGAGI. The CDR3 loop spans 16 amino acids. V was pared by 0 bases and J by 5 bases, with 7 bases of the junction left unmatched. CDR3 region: CASSYSRRGALDTQYF. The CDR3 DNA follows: TGTGCCAGCAGTTACTCGCGGCGGGGGGCCTTAGATACGCAGTATTTT.

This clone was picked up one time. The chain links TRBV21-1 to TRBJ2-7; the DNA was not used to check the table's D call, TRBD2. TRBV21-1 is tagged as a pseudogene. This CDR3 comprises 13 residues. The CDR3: CASSLGGGCEQYF. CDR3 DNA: TGTGCCAGCAGCCTGGGTGGGGGGTGCGAGCAGTACTTC.

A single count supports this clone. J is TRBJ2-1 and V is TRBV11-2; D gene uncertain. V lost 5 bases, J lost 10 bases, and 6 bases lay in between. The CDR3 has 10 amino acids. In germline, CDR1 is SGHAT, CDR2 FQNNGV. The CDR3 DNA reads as TGTGCCAGCAGCGCCGGGGAGCAGTTCTTC. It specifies CASSAGEQFF.

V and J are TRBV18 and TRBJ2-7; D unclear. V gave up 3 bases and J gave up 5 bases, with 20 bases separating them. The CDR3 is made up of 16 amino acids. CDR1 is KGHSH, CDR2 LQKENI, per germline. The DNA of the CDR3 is TGTGCCAGCTCACCGCCTGGACGGTCCGCTAGGCACGAGCAGTACTTC. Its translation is CASSPPGRSARHEQYF. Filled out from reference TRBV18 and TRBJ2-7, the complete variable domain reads NAGVMQNPRHLVRRRGQEARLRCSPMKGHSHVYWYRQLPEEGLKFMVYLQKENIIDESGMPKERFSAEFPKEGPSILRIQQVVRGDSAAYFCASSPPGRSARHEQYFGPGTRLTVT.

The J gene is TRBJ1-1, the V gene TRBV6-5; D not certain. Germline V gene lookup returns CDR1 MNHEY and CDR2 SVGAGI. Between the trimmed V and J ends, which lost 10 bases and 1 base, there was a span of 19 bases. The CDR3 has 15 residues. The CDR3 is CATQRTTLQNTEAFF. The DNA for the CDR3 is TGTGCCACACAAAGGACGACACTCCAGAACACTGAAGCTTTCTTT.

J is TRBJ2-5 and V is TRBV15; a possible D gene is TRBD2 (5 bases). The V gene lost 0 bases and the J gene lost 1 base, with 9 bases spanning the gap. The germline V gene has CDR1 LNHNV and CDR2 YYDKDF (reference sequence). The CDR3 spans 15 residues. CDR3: CATSRDPLAQETQYF. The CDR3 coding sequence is TGTGCCACCAGCAGAGATCCCCTAGCCCAAGAGACCCAGTACTTC.

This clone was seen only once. CDR3 nucleotide sequence: TGTGCCACCAGCAGAGTGGGGGCTCGGATAGGAAACACCATATATTTT. It specifies CATSRVGARIGNTIYF. The chain employs TRBV15 and TRBJ1-3; possible D gene TRBD1, 6 bases. This CDR3 is built from 16 residues. Germline V CDR1 and CDR2: LNHNV, YYDKDF (reference sequence). V shed 1 base and J shed 4 bases, with 14 bases lying between them.

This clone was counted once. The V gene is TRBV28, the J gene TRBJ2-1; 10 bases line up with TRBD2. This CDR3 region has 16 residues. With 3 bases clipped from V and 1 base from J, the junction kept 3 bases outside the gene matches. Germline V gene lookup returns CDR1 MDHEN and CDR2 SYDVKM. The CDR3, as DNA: TGTGCCAGCAGTTTGGCTAGCGGGGGATCCTACAATGAGCAGTTCTTC. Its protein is CASSLASGGSYNEQFF.

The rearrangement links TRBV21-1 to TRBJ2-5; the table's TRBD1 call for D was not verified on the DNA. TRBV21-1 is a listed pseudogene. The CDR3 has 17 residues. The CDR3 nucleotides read TGTGCCAGCATCAACCGACAACAAGTGCCCGCCCAAGAGACCCAGTACTTC. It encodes CASINRQQVPAQETQYF.

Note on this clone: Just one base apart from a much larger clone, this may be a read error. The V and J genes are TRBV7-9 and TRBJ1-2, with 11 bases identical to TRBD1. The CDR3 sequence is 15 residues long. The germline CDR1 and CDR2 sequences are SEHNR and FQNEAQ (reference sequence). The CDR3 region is CAGSFGQGADYGYTF. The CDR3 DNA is TGTGCCGGCAGCTTCGGACAGGGGGCGGACTATGGCTACACCTTC.

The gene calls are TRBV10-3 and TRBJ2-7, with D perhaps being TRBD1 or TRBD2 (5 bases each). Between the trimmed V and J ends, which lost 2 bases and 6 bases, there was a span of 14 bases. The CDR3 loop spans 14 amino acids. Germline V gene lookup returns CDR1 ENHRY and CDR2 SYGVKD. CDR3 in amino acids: CAISEPVGVGEQYF. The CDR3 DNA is TGTGCCATCAGTGAGCCAGTGGGGGTGGGCGAGCAGTACTTC.

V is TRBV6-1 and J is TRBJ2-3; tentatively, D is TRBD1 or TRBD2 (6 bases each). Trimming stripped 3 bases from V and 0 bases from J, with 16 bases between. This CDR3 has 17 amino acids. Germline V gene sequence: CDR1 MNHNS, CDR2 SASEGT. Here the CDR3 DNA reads TGTGCCAGCAGTGATTGGGACGGGGGCCCAAGCACAGATACGCAGTATTTT. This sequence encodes CASSDWDGGPSTDTQYF.

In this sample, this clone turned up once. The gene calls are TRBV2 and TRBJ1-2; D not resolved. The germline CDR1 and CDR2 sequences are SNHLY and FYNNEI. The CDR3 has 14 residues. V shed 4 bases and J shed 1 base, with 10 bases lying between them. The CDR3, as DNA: TGTGCCAGCAGTGTGGAAAGCCTTAACTATGGCTACACCTTC. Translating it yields CASSVESLNYGYTF.

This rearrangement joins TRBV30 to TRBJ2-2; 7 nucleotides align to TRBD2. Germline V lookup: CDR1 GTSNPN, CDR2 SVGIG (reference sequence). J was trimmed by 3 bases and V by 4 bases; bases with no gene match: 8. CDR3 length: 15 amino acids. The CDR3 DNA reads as TGTGCCTGGAACGAGGGACTATATTACACCGGGGAGCTGTTTTTT. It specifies CAWNEGLYYTGELFF.

CDR3 in DNA: TGTGCCAGCAGTTTCTCCCCTCGGACTAGGGTTCACAATGAGCAGTTCTTC. Translated, it gives CASSFSPRTRVHNEQFF. V is TRBV27 and J is TRBJ2-1, with 7 bases matching TRBD2. The junction had 13 bases not matched to a gene; V was cut back by 3 bases and J by 5 bases. There are 17 residues in the CDR3. Germline CDR1 MNHEY, CDR2 SMNVEV (reference sequence).

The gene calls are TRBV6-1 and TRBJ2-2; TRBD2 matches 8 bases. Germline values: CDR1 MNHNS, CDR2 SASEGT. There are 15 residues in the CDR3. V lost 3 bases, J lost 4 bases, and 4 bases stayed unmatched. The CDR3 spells CASSDLLAATGELFF. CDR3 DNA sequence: TGTGCCAGCAGTGATCTACTAGCGGCCACCGGGGAGCTGTTTTTT.

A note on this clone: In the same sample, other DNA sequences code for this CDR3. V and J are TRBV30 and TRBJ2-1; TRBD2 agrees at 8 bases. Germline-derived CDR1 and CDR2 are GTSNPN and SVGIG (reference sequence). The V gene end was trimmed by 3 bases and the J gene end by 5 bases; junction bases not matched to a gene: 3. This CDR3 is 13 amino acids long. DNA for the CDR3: TGTGCCTGGAGCGGGGGGGCCAACAATGAGCAGTTCTTC. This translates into CAWSGGANNEQFF.

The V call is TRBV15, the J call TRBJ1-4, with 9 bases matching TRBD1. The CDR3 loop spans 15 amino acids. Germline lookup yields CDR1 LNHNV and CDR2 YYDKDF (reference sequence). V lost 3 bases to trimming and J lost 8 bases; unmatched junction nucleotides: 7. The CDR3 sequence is CATSSETGGREKLFF. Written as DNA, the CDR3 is TGTGCCACCAGCAGTGAGACAGGGGGTAGAGAAAAACTGTTTTTT.

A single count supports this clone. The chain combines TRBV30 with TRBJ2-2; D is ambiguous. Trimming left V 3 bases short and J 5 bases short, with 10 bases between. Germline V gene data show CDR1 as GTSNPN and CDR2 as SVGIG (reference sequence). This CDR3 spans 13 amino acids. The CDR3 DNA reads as TGTGCCTGGAGCTACTCAGAAACCGGGGAGCTGTTTTTT. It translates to CAWSYSETGELFF.

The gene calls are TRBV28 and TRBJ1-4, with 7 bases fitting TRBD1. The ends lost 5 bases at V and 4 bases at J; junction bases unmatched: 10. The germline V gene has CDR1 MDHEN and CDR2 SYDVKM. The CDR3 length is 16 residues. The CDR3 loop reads CASSVLLDRNNEKLFF. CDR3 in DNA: TGTGCCAGCAGTGTACTACTGGACAGGAATAATGAAAAACTGTTTTTT. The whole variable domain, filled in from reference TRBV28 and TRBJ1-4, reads DVKVTQSSRYLVKRTGEKVFLECVQDMDHENMFWYRQDPGLGLRLIYFSYDVKMKEKGDIPEGYSVSREKKERFSLILESASTNQTSMYLCASSVLLDRNNEKLFFGSGTQLSVL.

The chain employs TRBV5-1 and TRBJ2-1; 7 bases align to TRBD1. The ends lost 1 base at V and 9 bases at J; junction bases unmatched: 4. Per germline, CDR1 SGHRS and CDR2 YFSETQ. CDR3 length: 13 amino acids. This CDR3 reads CASSLIQGTEQFF. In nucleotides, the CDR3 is TGCGCCAGCAGCTTGATACAGGGGACTGAGCAGTTCTTC.

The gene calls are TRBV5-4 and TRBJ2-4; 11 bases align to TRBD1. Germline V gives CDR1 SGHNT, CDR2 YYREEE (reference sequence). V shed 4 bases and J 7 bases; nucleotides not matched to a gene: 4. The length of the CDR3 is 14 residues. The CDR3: CASSTWDRGNIQYF. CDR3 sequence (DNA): TGTGCCAGCAGCACCTGGGACAGGGGGAACATTCAGTACTTC. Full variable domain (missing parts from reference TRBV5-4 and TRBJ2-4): ETGVTQSPTHLIKTRGQQVTLRCSSQSGHNTVSWYQQALGQGPQFIFQYYREEENGRGNFPPRFSGLQFPNYSSELNVNALELDDSALYLCASSTWDRGNIQYFGAGTRLSVL.

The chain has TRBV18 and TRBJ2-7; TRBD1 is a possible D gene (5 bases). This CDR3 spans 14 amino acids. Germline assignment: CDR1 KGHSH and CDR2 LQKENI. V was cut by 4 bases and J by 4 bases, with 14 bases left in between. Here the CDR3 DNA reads TGTGCCAGCTCACAGCGAACCCAGGGTTACGAGCAGTACTTC. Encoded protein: CASSQRTQGYEQYF.

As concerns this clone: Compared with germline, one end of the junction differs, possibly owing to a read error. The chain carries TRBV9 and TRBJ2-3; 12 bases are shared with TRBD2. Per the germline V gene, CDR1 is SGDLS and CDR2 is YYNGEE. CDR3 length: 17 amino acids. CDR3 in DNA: TGTGCCAGCAGTGTAGCGGGACTAGCGGGCATGGTGGATACGCAGTATTTT. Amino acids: CASSVAGLAGMVDTQYF.

CDR3 amino acids: CSVDGDSGYEQFF. The DNA for the CDR3 is TGCAGCGTTGATGGGGACAGTGGGTATGAGCAGTTCTTC. The V and J genes are TRBV29-1 and TRBJ2-1, with TRBD1 matching over 7 bases. Germline assignment: CDR1 SQVTM and CDR2 ANQGSEA. V gave up 3 bases and J gave up 8 bases; unmatched junction bases: 7. The CDR3 spans 13 residues.

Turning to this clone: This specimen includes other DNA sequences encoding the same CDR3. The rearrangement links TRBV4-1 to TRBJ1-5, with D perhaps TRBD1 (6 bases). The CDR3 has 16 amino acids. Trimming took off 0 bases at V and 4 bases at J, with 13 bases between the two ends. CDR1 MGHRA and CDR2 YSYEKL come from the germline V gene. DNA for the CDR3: TGCGCCAGCAGCCAAGATGGGGGTAGGGGGAATCAGCCCCAGCATTTT. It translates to CASSQDGGRGNQPQHF.

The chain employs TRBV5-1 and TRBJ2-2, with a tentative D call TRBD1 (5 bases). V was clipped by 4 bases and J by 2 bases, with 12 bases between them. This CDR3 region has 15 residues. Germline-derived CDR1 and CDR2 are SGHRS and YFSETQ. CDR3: CASSLRDLNTGELFF. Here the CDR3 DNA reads TGCGCCAGCAGCCTCAGGGATCTCAACACCGGGGAGCTGTTTTTT.

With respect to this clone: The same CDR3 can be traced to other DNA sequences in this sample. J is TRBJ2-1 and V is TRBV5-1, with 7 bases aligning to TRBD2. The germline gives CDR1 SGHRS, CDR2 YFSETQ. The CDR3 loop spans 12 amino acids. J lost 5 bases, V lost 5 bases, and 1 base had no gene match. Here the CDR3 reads CASRAGNNEQFF. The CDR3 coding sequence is TGCGCCAGCAGAGCGGGAAACAATGAGCAGTTCTTC.